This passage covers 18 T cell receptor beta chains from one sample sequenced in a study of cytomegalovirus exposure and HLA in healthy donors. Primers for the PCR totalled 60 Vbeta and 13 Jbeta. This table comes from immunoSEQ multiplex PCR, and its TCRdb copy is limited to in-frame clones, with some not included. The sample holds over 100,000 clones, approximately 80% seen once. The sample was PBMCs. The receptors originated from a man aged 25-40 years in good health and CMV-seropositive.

The CDR3 nucleotides are TGTGCCAGCAGCTTGGGACATTATAGCAATCAGCCCCAGCATTTT. Encoded protein: CASSLGHYSNQPQHF. This rearrangement joins TRBV5-6 to TRBJ1-5; D unresolved. In germline, CDR1 is SGHDT, CDR2 YYEEEE. The V gene lost 0 bases and the J gene lost 0 bases, with 7 bases spanning the gap. The CDR3 runs 15 residues.

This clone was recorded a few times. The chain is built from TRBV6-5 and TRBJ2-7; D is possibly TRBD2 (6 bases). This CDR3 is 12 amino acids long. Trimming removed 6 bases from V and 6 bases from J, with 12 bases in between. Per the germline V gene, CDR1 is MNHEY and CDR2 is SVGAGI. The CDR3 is CASRGGSSEQYF. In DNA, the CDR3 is TGTGCCAGCAGGGGGGGATCTAGCGAGCAGTACTTC.

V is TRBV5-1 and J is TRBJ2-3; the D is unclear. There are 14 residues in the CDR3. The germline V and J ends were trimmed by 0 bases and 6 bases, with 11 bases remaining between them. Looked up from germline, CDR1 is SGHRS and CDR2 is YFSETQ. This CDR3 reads CASSLAARADTQYF. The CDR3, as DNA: TGCGCCAGCAGCTTGGCCGCGCGCGCTGATACGCAGTATTTT.

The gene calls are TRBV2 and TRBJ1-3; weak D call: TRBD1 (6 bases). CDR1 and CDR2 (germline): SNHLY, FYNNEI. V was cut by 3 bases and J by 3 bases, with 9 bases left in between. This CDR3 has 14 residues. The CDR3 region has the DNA TGTGCCAGCAGTGATTGGGGGCTTGGAAACACCATATATTTT. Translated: CASSDWGLGNTIYF.

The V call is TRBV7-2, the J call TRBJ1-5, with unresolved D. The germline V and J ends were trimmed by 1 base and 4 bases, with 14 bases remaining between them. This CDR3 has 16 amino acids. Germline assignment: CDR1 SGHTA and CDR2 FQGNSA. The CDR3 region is CASSLGPPSLNQPQHF. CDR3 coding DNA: TGTGCCAGCAGCTTAGGGCCCCCAAGTTTAAATCAGCCCCAGCATTTT.

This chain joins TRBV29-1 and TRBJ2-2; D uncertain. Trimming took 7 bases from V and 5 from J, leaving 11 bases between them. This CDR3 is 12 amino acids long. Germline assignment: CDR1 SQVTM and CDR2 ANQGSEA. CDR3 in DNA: TGCAGCGCAGAAGACGGGACCGGGGAGCTGTTTTTT. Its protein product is CSAEDGTGELFF.

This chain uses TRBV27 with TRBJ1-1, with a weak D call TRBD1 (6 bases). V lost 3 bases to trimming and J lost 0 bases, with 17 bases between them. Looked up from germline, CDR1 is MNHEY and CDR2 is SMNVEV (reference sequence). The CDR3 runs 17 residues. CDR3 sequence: CASSFRVGARVNTEAFF. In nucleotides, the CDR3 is TGTGCCAGCAGTTTTCGGGTGGGGGCGCGGGTGAACACTGAAGCTTTCTTT.

The chain's CDR3 is CASSLAGVRYGYTF. CDR3 bases: TGTGCCAGCAGCTTAGCAGGGGTCCGCTATGGCTACACCTTC. The rearrangement links TRBV13 to TRBJ1-2, with TRBD1 as a possible D gene (6 bases). Germline V gene lookup returns CDR1 PRHDT and CDR2 FYEKMQ (reference sequence). Trimming removed 1 base at V and 4 bases at J, with 10 bases between. The CDR3 totals 14 residues.

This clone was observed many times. Here the CDR3 reads CASSHSGRASVDTQYF. CDR3 nucleotides: TGTGCCAGCAGCCATAGCGGGAGGGCCTCAGTAGATACGCAGTATTTT. The genes are TRBV13 and TRBJ2-3; 11 positions agree with TRBD2. CDR3 length equals 16 residues. The germline V gene has CDR1 PRHDT and CDR2 FYEKMQ (reference sequence). V was pared by 5 bases and J by 5 bases, with 9 bases of the junction left unmatched.

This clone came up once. The DNA for the CDR3 is TGTGCTAGTGGTTTAGGACTAGCGGGGGTCCAAGAGACCCAGTACTTC. This encodes CASGLGLAGVQETQYF. J is TRBJ2-5 and V is TRBV12-5; 13 nucleotides match TRBD2. The germline CDR1 and CDR2 sequences are LGHNT and FRNRAP. This CDR3 spans 16 amino acids. Trimming at V came to 3 bases and at J to 1 base, leaving 2 bases not matched to a gene.

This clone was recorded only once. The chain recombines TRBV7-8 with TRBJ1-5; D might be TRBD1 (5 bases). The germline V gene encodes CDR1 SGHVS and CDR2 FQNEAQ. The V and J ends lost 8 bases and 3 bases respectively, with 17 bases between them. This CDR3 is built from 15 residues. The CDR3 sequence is CASAHTGNLNQPQHF. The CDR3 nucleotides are TGTGCCAGCGCCCATACAGGCAACCTCAATCAGCCCCAGCATTTT.

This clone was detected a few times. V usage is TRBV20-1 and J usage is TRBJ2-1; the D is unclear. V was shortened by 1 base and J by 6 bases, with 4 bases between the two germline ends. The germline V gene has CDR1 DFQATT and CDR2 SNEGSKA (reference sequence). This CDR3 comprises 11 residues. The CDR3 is CSARGLNEQFF. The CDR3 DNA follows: TGCAGTGCTAGAGGGCTCAATGAGCAGTTCTTC.

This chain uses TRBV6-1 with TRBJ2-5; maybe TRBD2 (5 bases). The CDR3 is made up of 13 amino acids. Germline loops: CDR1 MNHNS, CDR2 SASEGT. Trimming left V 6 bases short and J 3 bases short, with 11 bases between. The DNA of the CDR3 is TGTGCCAGCAGAGTGGACGGGAAAGAGACCCAGTACTTC. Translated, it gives CASRVDGKETQYF.

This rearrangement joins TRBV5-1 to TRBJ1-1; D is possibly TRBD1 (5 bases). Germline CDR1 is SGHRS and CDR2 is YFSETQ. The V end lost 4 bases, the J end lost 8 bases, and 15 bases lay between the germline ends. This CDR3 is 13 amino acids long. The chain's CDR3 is CASSGGLGREAFF. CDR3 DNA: TGCGCCAGCAGCGGGGGACTGGGACGGGAAGCTTTCTTT. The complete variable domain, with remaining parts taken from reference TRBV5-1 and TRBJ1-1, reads KAGVTQTPRYLIKTRGQQVTLSCSPISGHRSVSWYQQTPGQGLQFLFEYFSETQRNKGNFPGRFSGRQFSNSRSEMNVSTLELGDSALYLCASSGGLGREAFFGQGTRLTVV.

CDR3 protein: CASGETGQSNTEAFF. CDR3 in DNA: TGCGCCAGCGGGGAAACAGGGCAATCGAACACTGAAGCTTTCTTT. V usage is TRBV5-1 and J usage is TRBJ1-1, with a tentative D call TRBD1 (6 bases). The CDR3 runs 15 residues. The V gene's germline CDR1 is SGHRS and CDR2 YFSETQ. Trimming cost V 7 bases and J 1 base, with 17 bases left between them.

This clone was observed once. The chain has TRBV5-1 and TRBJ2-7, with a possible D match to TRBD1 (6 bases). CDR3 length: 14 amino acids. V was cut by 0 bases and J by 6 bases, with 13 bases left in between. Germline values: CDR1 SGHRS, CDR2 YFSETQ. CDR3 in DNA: TGCGCCAGCAGCTTGGTGGACAGTACTAGCGAGCAGTACTTC. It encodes CASSLVDSTSEQYF.

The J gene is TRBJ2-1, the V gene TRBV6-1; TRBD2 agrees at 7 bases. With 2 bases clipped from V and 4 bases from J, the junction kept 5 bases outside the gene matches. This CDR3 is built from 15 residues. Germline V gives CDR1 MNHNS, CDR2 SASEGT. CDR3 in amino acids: CASSETREGYNEQFF. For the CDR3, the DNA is TGTGCCAGCAGTGAAACGAGGGAGGGGTACAATGAGCAGTTCTTC.

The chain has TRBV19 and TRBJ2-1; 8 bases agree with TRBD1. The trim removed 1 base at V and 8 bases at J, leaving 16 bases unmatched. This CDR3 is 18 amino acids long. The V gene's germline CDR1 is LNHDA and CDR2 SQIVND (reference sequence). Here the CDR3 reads CASSIARATGAIHDEQFF. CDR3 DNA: TGTGCCAGTAGTATAGCCCGCGCGACAGGGGCTATACATGATGAGCAGTTCTTC.